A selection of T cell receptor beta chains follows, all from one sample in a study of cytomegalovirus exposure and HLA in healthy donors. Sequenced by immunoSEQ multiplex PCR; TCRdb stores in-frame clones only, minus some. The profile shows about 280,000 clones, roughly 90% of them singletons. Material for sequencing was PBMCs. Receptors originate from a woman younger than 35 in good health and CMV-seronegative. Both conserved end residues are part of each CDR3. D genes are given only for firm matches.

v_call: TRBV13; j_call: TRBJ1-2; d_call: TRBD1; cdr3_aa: CASSSTGNYGYTF
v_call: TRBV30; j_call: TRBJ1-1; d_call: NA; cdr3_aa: CAWTGMQAGTEAFF
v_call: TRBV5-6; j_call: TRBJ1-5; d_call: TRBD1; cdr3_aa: CASSYGTDNQPQHF
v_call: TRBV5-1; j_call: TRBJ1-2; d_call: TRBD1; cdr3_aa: CASSPDGQGYYGYTF
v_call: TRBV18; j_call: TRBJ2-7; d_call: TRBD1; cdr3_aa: CASSPRTGPYEQYF
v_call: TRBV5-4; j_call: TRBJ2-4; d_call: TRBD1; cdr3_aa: CASSLEQGDTKYF
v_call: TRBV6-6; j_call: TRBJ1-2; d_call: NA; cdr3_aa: CASSFFSGNYGYTF
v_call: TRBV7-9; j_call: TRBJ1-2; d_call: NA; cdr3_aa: CASDLNRVNYGYTF
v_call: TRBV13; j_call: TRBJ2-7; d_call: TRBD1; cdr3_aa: CASSQQGAGDPYEQYF
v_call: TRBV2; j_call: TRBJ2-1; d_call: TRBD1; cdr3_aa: CASHISISGQGANEQFF
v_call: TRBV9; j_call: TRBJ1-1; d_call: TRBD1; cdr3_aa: CASSPRTLGQMNTEAFF
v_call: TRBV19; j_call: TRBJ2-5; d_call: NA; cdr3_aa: CASSIDHGRETQYF
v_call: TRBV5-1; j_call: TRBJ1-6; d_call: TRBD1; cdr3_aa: CASSAHRGPYNSPLHF
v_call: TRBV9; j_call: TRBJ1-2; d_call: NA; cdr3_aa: CASSLGDSGYTF
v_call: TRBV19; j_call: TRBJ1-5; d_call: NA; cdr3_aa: CASSIYVGLNQPQHF
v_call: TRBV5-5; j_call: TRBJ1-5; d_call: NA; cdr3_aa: CASSLEPLPMEAQHF
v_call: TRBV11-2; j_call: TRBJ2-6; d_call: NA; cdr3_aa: CASSLERGFFPSGANVLTF
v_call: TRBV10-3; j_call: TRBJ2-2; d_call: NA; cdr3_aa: CAITGQGGTGELFF
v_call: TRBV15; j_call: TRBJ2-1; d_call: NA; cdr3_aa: CAISRETGIWSYNEQFF
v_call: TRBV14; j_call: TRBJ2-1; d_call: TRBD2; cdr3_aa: CASSQHWTSGIEQFF
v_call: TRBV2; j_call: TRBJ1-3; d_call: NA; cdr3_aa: CASSPDTGNTIYF
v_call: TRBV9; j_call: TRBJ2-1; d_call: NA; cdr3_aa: CASSPRSSSYNEQFF
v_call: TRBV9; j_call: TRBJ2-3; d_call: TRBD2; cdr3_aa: CASSVGSGGQDTQYF
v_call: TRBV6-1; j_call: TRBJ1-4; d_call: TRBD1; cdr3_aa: CASSVRGEGQGRPNEKLFF